These 11 T cell receptor beta chains came from one sample sequenced in a study of blood T cells in healthy people across ages (dated by TCRdb to the mid-2010s). The receptor library was made with 5' RACE. The sample was run on an Illumina HiSeq 2500. The second PCR ran for about 6 to 12 cycles and used a J-beta primer mix along with a sample-barcoded 5' primer. The public reads were run again by TCRdb, first through fastp at Q25 and then through MiXCR, and only productive beta chains were kept. Here each entry gathers all rows of one CDR3 protein and keeps the most common genes and DNA. The sample data list about 970,000 distinct CDR3 sequences, and about 53% of these were observed just once. Over 20% of the sample rests with the top ten. Sample: blood. These receptors were collected from a woman in her sixties in good health.

This chain joins TRBV4-1 and TRBJ1-4; a possible D gene is TRBD1 (5 bases). Germline V CDR1 and CDR2: MGHRA, YSYEKL. CDR3 length: 16 amino acids. V was pared by 1 base and J by 0 bases, with 9 bases between. DNA of the CDR3: TGCGCCAGCAGCCAAGGGGGGGGGTCAACTAATGAAAAACTGTTTTTT. Its translation is CASSQGGGSTNEKLFF.

This chain uses TRBV20-1 with TRBJ1-5, with D tentatively TRBD1 (6 bases). V dropped 4 bases and J dropped 0 bases, with 19 bases sitting between them. This CDR3 spans 17 amino acids. CDR1 and CDR2 from the germline V gene are DFQATT and SNEGSKA (reference sequence). DNA of the CDR3: TGCAGTGCTACTCCGGGACATCTACAAGATAGCAATCAGCCCCAGCATTTT. As protein: CSATPGHLQDSNQPQHF.

The rearrangement joins TRBV20-1 to TRBJ2-5, with 8 nucleotides matching TRBD2. The assigned J gene may be wrong: the sequence end matches TRBJ2-7 better. The CDR3 length is 12 residues. Germline assignment: CDR1 DFQATT and CDR2 SNEGSKA (reference sequence). The CDR3 loop is CSAMTSVGEQYF. CDR3 bases: TGCAGTGCTATGACTAGCGTGGGCGAGCAGTACTTC.

This clonotype was detected a few times. The rearrangement joins TRBV4-1 to TRBJ2-5; D call uncertain. The V end was cut by 0 bases, the J end by 3 bases, with 14 bases between. The CDR3 is made up of 16 amino acids. CDR1 is MGHRA, CDR2 YSYEKL, per germline. The CDR3 region has the DNA TGCGCCAGCAGCCAAGAAGTGTACGAAGGGAAAGAGACCCAGTACTTC. It encodes CASSQEVYEGKETQYF.

As regards this clonotype: One end of the junction is discordant with germline, which a read error may explain. The rearrangement links TRBV7-9 to TRBJ2-7; D might be TRBD2 (5 bases). Germline V gene sequence: CDR1 SEHNR, CDR2 FQNEAQ (reference sequence). The CDR3 length is 14 residues. The DNA of the CDR3 is TGTGCCAGCAGCGTAGCGTGGGCGGGCTACGAGCAGTACTTC. It translates to CASSVAWAGYEQYF.

In this sample, this clonotype turned up once. The V gene is TRBV28, the J gene TRBJ1-4; D call uncertain. This CDR3 contains 17 residues. Trimming removed 6 bases at V and 3 bases at J, with 20 bases between. Germline V gene data show CDR1 as MDHEN and CDR2 as SYDVKM. CDR3 loop: CASSLPSSGAANEKLFF. The DNA for the CDR3 is TGTGCCAGCAGCCTACCCTCCAGCGGTGCAGCTAATGAAAAACTGTTTTTT.

This clonotype was recorded a few times. CDR3 sequence (DNA): TGTGCCAGCAGTTTCGCGGCGGATATCGGGGCAGATACGCAGTATTTT. This encodes CASSFAADIGADTQYF. The chain employs TRBV12-3 or TRBV12-4 and TRBJ2-3, with D possibly TRBD2 on 5 matching bases. The ends were cut back, 3 bases at V and 4 bases at J, with 17 bases in the middle. There are 16 residues in the CDR3.

V is TRBV6-2 or TRBV6-3 and J is TRBJ2-7, with 8 bases matching TRBD1. This CDR3 has 16 amino acids. Trimming took 5 bases from V and 0 from J; bases not matched to a gene: 9. Germline loops: CDR1 MNHEY, CDR2 SVGEGT. CDR3 region: CASSTLDRASSYEQYF. The DNA of the CDR3 is TGTGCCAGCAGTACCCTGGACAGGGCAAGCTCCTACGAGCAGTACTTC.

The CDR3 loop is CASSLGLAGVVNNEQFF. CDR3 DNA: TGTGCCAGCAGCCTCGGACTAGCGGGAGTTGTGAACAATGAGCAGTTCTTC. The V and J genes are TRBV11-3 and TRBJ2-1; TRBD2 matches 13 bases. Trimming cost V 5 bases and J 5 bases; bases outside gene matches: 9. The CDR3 has 17 residues. CDR1 SGHNT and CDR2 YENEEA come from the germline V gene.

This clonotype was recorded a few times. This chain joins TRBV28 and TRBJ2-6, with D uncertain. CDR1 MDHEN and CDR2 SYDVKM come from the germline V gene. V lost 3 bases and J 6 bases, leaving 9 bases between the germline ends. The CDR3 length is 14 residues. Here the CDR3 reads CASSFIQAANVLTF. The DNA of the CDR3 is TGTGCCAGCAGTTTTATCCAGGCGGCCAACGTCCTGACTTTC.

This clonotype was recorded only once. The chain joins TRBV20-1 to TRBJ2-2; TRBD2 matches at 15 bases. CDR1 is DFQATT and CDR2 is SNEGSKA in the germline V gene (reference sequence). CDR3 length: 18 residues. J lost 1 base, V lost 3 bases, and 6 bases had no gene match. This chain's CDR3 is CSASGLAGGLGNTGELFF. In nucleotides, the CDR3 is TGCAGTGCTAGCGGACTAGCGGGAGGGCTGGGGAACACCGGGGAGCTGTTTTTT.